These T cell receptor beta chains were read from a single sample in a study of Ad26.COV2.S vaccination and SARS-CoV-2 variants. Data came from immunoSEQ multiplex PCR; TCRdb stores just in-frame clones and leaves some out. Of about 390,000 clones in the sample, around nine tenths are singletons; the top ten hold 3.5%. The sample here was peripheral blood, taken in a trial of Ad26.COV2.S vaccine versus placebo. These receptors were obtained from a person aged 18 to 65 who received the Ad26.COV2.S COVID-19 vaccine or a placebo. Both conserved end residues are part of each CDR3. A D gene is named only where the DNA matches it firmly. Rows give clone size only sometimes, using once, few, many, or a class for an expanded clone.

abundance,d_gene,j_gene,v_gene,CDR3aa,CDR3nt
-,-,TRBJ2-2,TRBV10-2,CASSESGAGELFF,TGCGCCAGCAGTGAGTCGGGGGCCGGGGAGCTGTTTTTT
-,-,TRBJ1-2,TRBV7-2,CASSLEGGANYGYTF,TGTGCCAGCAGCTTAGAGGGTGGAGCAAACTATGGCTACACCTTC
-,TRBD1,TRBJ2-1,TRBV2,CASSVDRDNEQFF,TGTGCCAGCAGCGTCGACAGGGACAATGAGCAGTTCTTC
-,-,TRBJ2-7,TRBV12-3/TRBV12-4,CASSSEGEQYF,TGTGCCAGCAGTTCCGAGGGCGAGCAGTACTTC
-,-,TRBJ1-2,TRBV4-1,CASSQEGNTYGYTF,TGCGCCAGCAGCCAAGAAGGCAATACCTATGGCTACACCTTC
-,-,TRBJ2-2,TRBV5-1,CASSLEGSGELFF,TGCGCCAGCAGCTTGGAAGGTTCCGGGGAGCTGTTTTTT
once,TRBD1,TRBJ2-7,TRBV30,CAWSVDRGYEQYF,TGTGCCTGGAGTGTGGACAGGGGATACGAGCAGTACTTC
-,-,TRBJ1-6,TRBV5-5,CASSEQGAYNSPLHF,TGTGCCAGCAGCGAACAGGGCGCCTATAATTCACCCCTCCACTTT
-,-,TRBJ2-7,TRBV11-2,CASSSTVGSYEQYF,TGTGCCAGCAGCTCTACAGTAGGCAGTTACGAGCAGTACTTC
-,-,TRBJ1-1,TRBV10-3,CAITEQMNTEAFF,TGTGCCATCACCGAACAGATGAACACTGAAGCTTTCTTT
-,TRBD1,TRBJ1-2,TRBV28,CASSSHRGVYGYTF,TGTGCCAGCAGTTCACACAGGGGAGTCTATGGCTACACCTTC
-,TRBD2,TRBJ2-3,TRBV6-5,CASSNGLAADTQYF,TGTGCCAGCAGTAACGGACTAGCAGCAGATACGCAGTATTTT
-,TRBD1,TRBJ1-5,TRBV6-1,CASSDNRGRQPQHF,TGTGCCAGCAGTGACAACAGGGGGCGACAGCCCCAGCATTTT
-,-,TRBJ2-2,TRBV7-2,CASSLVSLVSAIELFF,TGTGCCAGCAGCTTAGTGTCCCTTGTCTCCGCGATCGAGCTGTTTTTT
-,-,TRBJ1-6,TRBV3-1/TRBV3-2,CASSLQGINSPLHF,TGTGCCAGCAGCCTACAGGGTATTAATTCACCCCTCCACTTT
once,-,TRBJ2-4,TRBV10-3,CATVDGSEGDIQYF,TGTGCCACTGTCGACGGCTCCGAAGGAGACATTCAGTACTTC
-,-,TRBJ1-2,TRBV5-6,CASSLWPVGDYGYTF,TGTGCCAGCAGCTTGTGGCCGGTTGGGGACTATGGCTACACCTTC
-,-,TRBJ2-3,TRBV7-2,CASSYQAGADFTDTQYF,TGTGCCAGCAGCTACCAGGCGGGGGCGGACTTCACAGATACGCAGTATTTT
-,-,TRBJ1-2,TRBV6-6,CASNTPYSFSNYGYTF,TGTGCCAGCAACACACCGTACAGTTTTTCTAACTATGGCTACACCTTC
-,-,TRBJ2-2,TRBV19,CASSPPTALVGGELFF,TGTGCCAGTAGTCCCCCAACAGCTCTGGTGGGCGGGGAGCTGTTTTTT
once,TRBD1,TRBJ1-1,TRBV28,CASRQGSGEAFF,TGTGCCAGTAGACAGGGAAGTGGTGAAGCTTTCTTT
-,-,TRBJ1-4,TRBV11-2,CASSLPHRTVTNEKLFF,TGTGCCAGCAGCTTGCCCCACAGGACGGTCACTAATGAAAAACTGTTTTTT
-,TRBD1,TRBJ2-7,TRBV3-1/TRBV3-2,CASSPFAGTGGYEQYF,TGTGCCAGCAGCCCATTTGCCGGGACAGGGGGGTACGAGCAGTACTTC
once,-,TRBJ1-1,TRBV11-2,CASRPDRYTEAFF,TGTGCCAGCAGACCTGACAGATACACTGAAGCTTTCTTT
-,-,TRBJ1-6,TRBV3-1/TRBV3-2,CASTFSGRGNSPLHF,TGTGCCAGCACATTCAGCGGGCGGGGTAATTCACCCCTCCACTTT
-,-,TRBJ2-3,TRBV11-3,CASSLGGLADTQYF,TGTGCCAGCAGCTTAGGGGGTCTAGCAGATACGCAGTATTTT
-,TRBD1,TRBJ1-1,TRBV6-5,CATLTGGYTEAFF,TGTGCCACGCTCACAGGGGGTTACACTGAAGCTTTCTTT
-,-,TRBJ1-1,TRBV5-1,CASSLRRSEDLNTEAFF,TGCGCCAGCAGCTTGAGGCGGTCAGAGGATTTGAACACTGAAGCTTTCTTT
-,-,TRBJ1-5,TRBV7-2,CASSSYSYQPQHF,TGTGCCAGCAGCTCGTACAGTTATCAGCCCCAGCATTTT
-,-,TRBJ2-2,TRBV9,CASSVWDRELFF,TGTGCCAGCAGCGTATGGGATCGGGAGCTGTTTTTT
-,TRBD1,TRBJ2-3,TRBV3-1/TRBV3-2,CASSQAGQGSTDTQYF,TGTGCCAGCAGCCAAGCGGGACAGGGCAGCACAGATACGCAGTATTTT
-,-,TRBJ1-2,TRBV4-1,CASSPGTGSGYGYTF,TGCGCCAGCAGCCCCGGGACGGGCAGCGGCTATGGCTACACCTTC
-,-,TRBJ1-3,TRBV7-8,CASSETGRSYTIYF,TGTGCCAGCAGCGAAACAGGGAGGTCGTACACCATATATTTT
-,TRBD1,TRBJ1-3,TRBV27,CASSPRRTGRGWAGLAGNTIYF,TGTGCCAGCAGTCCCCGAAGGACAGGGCGCGGCTGGGCTGGGCTGGCTGGAAACACCATATATTTT
few,-,TRBJ1-2,TRBV6-6,CASSYWTADGGYTF,TGTGCCAGCAGTTACTGGACTGCCGATGGGGGCTACACCTTC
few,-,TRBJ2-2,TRBV7-2,CASSLMVTLGSSPGELFF,TGTGCCAGCAGCTTAATGGTAACTCTCGGGAGTTCACCCGGGGAGCTGTTTTTT
-,-,TRBJ2-5,TRBV7-9,CASSFARGLLETQYF,TGTGCCAGCAGCTTCGCCCGGGGGTTACTAGAGACCCAGTACTTC